Presented here are 14 T cell receptor beta chains from one specimen sequenced in a study of PD-1 blockade in classical Hodgkin lymphoma. Assay used: immunoSEQ multiplex PCR; TCRdb lists only in-frame clones, some missing. The table lists 100,000 to 120,000 clones, over 85% of them singletons. Specified time point: cycle 4 day 1 (C4D1), after less than 7 weeks of nivolumab. Brentuximab vedotin exposure varied among the patients, all of whom had relapsed after autologous stem cell transplantation. The starting material was peripheral blood mononuclear cells (PBMCs), obtained before the fourth cycle of nivolumab. These receptors came from a human donor with classical Hodgkin lymphoma.

This rearrangement joins TRBV12-5 to TRBJ2-7; maybe TRBD1 (6 bases). This CDR3 contains 14 residues. Germline loops: CDR1 LGHNT, CDR2 FRNRAP. Trimming removed 1 base from V and 7 bases from J, with 14 bases in between. The DNA for the CDR3 is TGTGCTAGTGGTTTGGGAAGTCTTACAGGGGAGCAGTACTTC. Translating gives CASGLGSLTGEQYF.

The chain carries TRBV2 and TRBJ2-7; the D gene could be TRBD1 or TRBD2 (5 bases each). The CDR3 totals 13 residues. Trimming cost V 8 bases and J 3 bases, with 14 bases left between them. CDR1 SNHLY and CDR2 FYNNEI come from the germline V gene. In DNA form, the CDR3 reads TGTGCCAGCCGACGAGGGGAGCTCTACGAGCAGTACTTC. Its translation: CASRRGELYEQYF. The full variable domain, completed using reference TRBV2 and TRBJ2-7, is EPEVTQTPSHQVTQMGQEVILRCVPISNHLYFYWYRQILGQKVEFLVSFYNNEISEKSEIFDDQFSVERPDGSNFTLKIRSTKLEDSAMYFCASRRGELYEQYFGPGTRLTVT.

The rearrangement uses TRBV7-9 and TRBJ2-1; TRBD1 is a possible D gene (6 bases). Trimming shortened V by 2 bases and J by 7 bases, and 9 bases separated the two germline ends. Per germline, CDR1 SEHNR and CDR2 FQNEAQ (reference sequence). CDR3 length: 13 amino acids. The CDR3 DNA is TGTGCCAGCAGCTTACAGGGGAGTAATGAGCAGTTCTTC. As protein: CASSLQGSNEQFF.

The chain recombines TRBV6-6 with TRBJ1-1, with D possibly matching TRBD1 (5 bases). The V gene lost 5 bases and the J gene lost 6 bases, with 13 bases spanning the gap. The CDR3 has 13 amino acids. From germline, CDR1 is MNHNY and CDR2 SVGAGI (reference sequence). The DNA of the CDR3 is TGTGCCAGCAGTGCAGGGTATCTCGCTGAAGCTTTCTTT. Translated: CASSAGYLAEAFF.

This clone was recorded once. At one end the junction does not follow the germline gene, possibly because of a read error. The chain is built from TRBV27 and TRBJ2-1; 7 bases agree with TRBD2. Germline-derived CDR1 and CDR2 are MNHEY and SMNVEV (reference sequence). This CDR3 is 13 amino acids long. CDR3 in DNA: TGTGCCAGCGGACTAGACTCCCACAATGAGCAGTTCTTC. Its translation: CASGLDSHNEQFF.

The chain recombines TRBV30 with TRBJ2-7; 11 positions match TRBD1. This CDR3 spans 18 amino acids. J gave up 2 bases and V 3 bases, and 15 bases lay outside the gene matches. Germline V lookup: CDR1 GTSNPN, CDR2 SVGIG (reference sequence). CDR3 region: CAWRIGTGGPLNPYEQYF. CDR3 nucleotide sequence: TGTGCCTGGAGGATCGGGACAGGGGGTCCTCTGAACCCCTACGAGCAGTACTTC.

This chain joins TRBV5-1 and TRBJ2-7; TRBD1 aligns across 8 bases. The V gene's germline CDR1 is SGHRS and CDR2 YFSETQ. CDR3 size: 14 residues. V dropped 2 bases and J dropped 6; count of bases not matched to a gene: 7. The CDR3 DNA follows: TGCGCCAGCAGCTTCCCCGACAGGGGAGGCGAGCAGTACTTC. This sequence encodes CASSFPDRGGEQYF.

The chain links TRBV30 to TRBJ1-4; D is undetermined. This CDR3 has 11 amino acids. The germline CDR1 and CDR2 sequences are GTSNPN and SVGIG (reference sequence). V was cut by 3 bases and J by 11 bases, with 10 bases left in between. CDR3 in DNA: TGTGCCTGGAGCGAACGTGGGAAACTGTTTTTT. This codes for CAWSERGKLFF.

The CDR3 sequence: CASSIDFDRSNQPQHF. CDR3 DNA: TGTGCCAGTAGTATAGATTTTGACAGGAGCAATCAGCCCCAGCATTTT. The rearrangement joins TRBV19 to TRBJ1-5; TRBD1 might be the D (6 bases). The V and J ends lost 0 bases and 1 base respectively, with 10 bases between them. There are 16 residues in the CDR3. The germline CDR1 and CDR2 sequences are LNHDA and SQIVND (reference sequence). Together with reference TRBV19 and TRBJ1-5, the CDR3 gives the full variable domain: DGGITQSPKYLFRKEGQNVTLSCEQNLNHDAMYWYRQDPGQGLRLIYYSQIVNDFQKGDIAEGYSVSREKKESFPLTVTSAQKNPTAFYLCASSIDFDRSNQPQHFGDGTRLSIL.

There are a few counts of this clone. J is TRBJ2-3 and V is TRBV30; 10 positions agree with TRBD1. The germline V gene encodes CDR1 GTSNPN and CDR2 SVGIG (reference sequence). V lost 5 bases, J lost 8 bases, and 7 bases stayed unmatched. The CDR3 has 13 residues. CDR3 residues: CAWLGQGSRTQYF. The CDR3 nucleotides are TGTGCCTGGTTGGGACAGGGGAGTCGTACGCAGTATTTT.

The CDR3 sequence is CASSAGYYNEQFF. The CDR3 DNA reads as TGTGCCAGCTCAGCGGGGTACTACAATGAGCAGTTCTTC. The chain has TRBV2 and TRBJ2-1; 7 bases map to TRBD2. Losses at the gene ends were 8 bases for V and 3 bases for J; bases not matched to a gene: 4. Germline V CDR1 and CDR2: SNHLY, FYNNEI. This CDR3 is built from 13 residues.

The chain employs TRBV10-2 and TRBJ2-4; a possible D gene is TRBD1 (7 bases). Germline V lookup: CDR1 WSHSY, CDR2 SAAADI. The CDR3 loop spans 15 amino acids. Deletions cut 6 bases from V and 0 bases from J, with 12 bases between. DNA for the CDR3: TGCGCCAGCAGAGCAGGGGGACTAGCCAAAAACATTCAGTACTTC. This encodes CASRAGGLAKNIQYF.

The chain employs TRBV11-2 and TRBJ1-5, with D possibly matching TRBD1 (6 bases). Germline CDR1 reads SGHAT; CDR2 reads FQNNGV. The CDR3 runs to 16 residues. Trimming removed 2 bases from V and 1 base from J, with 12 bases in between. The CDR3 DNA reads as TGTGCCAGCAGCTTACTGGGTGGACAGAGCAATCAGCCCCAGCATTTT. This sequence encodes CASSLLGGQSNQPQHF.

The rearrangement links TRBV6-1 to TRBJ1-1, with TRBD1 matching 7 bases. Germline CDR1 MNHNS, CDR2 SASEGT. This CDR3 comprises 13 residues. Trimming at V came to 2 bases and at J to 7 bases, leaving 4 bases not matched to a gene. The CDR3 loop reads CASSEMDRREAFF. CDR3 nucleotide sequence: TGTGCCAGCAGTGAAATGGACAGGCGTGAAGCTTTCTTT.